This T cell receptor (beta chain) emerged from a study of cytomegalovirus exposure and HLA in healthy donors. In the study overall: The early release's HLA-typed donors yielded 65 million to 85 million unique TCRs.

Study-wide findings and caveats: Some public TCRs appeared in many individuals, while most sequences were rare. Researchers reported in a later analysis that common viral pathogens appeared linked to several top clusters.

60 Vbeta and 13 Jbeta primers were used in PCR. Produced via immunoSEQ multiplex PCR; TCRdb's table is partial and in-frame only. Among some 200,000 clones listed, roughly 9.5% were seen once. For this clone: Antigen: not known.

The specimen sequenced was PBMCs. This sequence was found in a woman younger than 45 in good health and CMV-seropositive.

The CDR3 sequence is CASSLAEGQGNYGYTF. CDR3 in DNA: TGTGCCAGCAGTTTAGCTGAGGGACAGGGGAACTATGGCTACACCTTC. This chain uses TRBV27 with TRBJ1-2; 10 nucleotides agree with TRBD1. CDR1 and CDR2 (germline): MNHEY, SMNVEV (reference sequence). The CDR3 runs to 16 residues. V lost 2 bases to trimming and J lost 2 bases; unmatched junction nucleotides: 5.